This T cell receptor (beta chain) was captured by sequencing in a study of T cells after yellow fever vaccination. Losses at the gene ends were 6 bases for V and 7 bases for J; bases not matched to a gene: 5. The CDR3 is made up of 14 amino acids. CDR1 and CDR2 (germline): DFQATT, SNEGSKA (reference sequence). Notes on this clonotype: Its antigen is unknown.

Study-level points and caveats: A faster peak, day 5 versus 15, was reached by the weaker secondary response. Reappearing after the booster were most of the clones from primary vaccination (less than 97% CD4, approximately 85% CD8). Bulk-population clonotypes that are abundant could appear as contaminants in FACS-sorted repertoires.

In TCRdb, the 5' RACE reads were re-called with MiXCR into one record per CDR3 protein. The sample shows nearly 550,000 distinct CDR3 sequences, about 19% of them seen only once. This chain connects TRBV20-1 to TRBJ2-1, with 14 bases matching TRBD2. Sample: PBMCs, taken 15 days after the yellow fever booster vaccination. This receptor was identified in a man aged 30 to 45 who received the YFV17D yellow fever vaccine. DNA of the CDR3: TGCAGTGCAGGGACTAGCGGGAGTAGAAATGAGCAGTTCTTC. This codes for CSAGTSGSRNEQFF.